Presented here are 14 T cell receptor beta chains from one specimen sequenced in a study of T cell responses to AZD1222 COVID-19 vaccine. Only in-frame clones appear in the TCRdb table, and some are missing; sequencing was by immunoSEQ multiplex PCR. Of some 95,000 clones listed, roughly 86% are singletons. The specimen comprised peripheral blood, sampled on day 0 of MenACWY control vaccination. The source of these receptors is an adult in good health.

The genes are TRBV6-5 and TRBJ2-2; TRBD1 aligns across 8 bases. Germline V CDR1 and CDR2: MNHEY, SVGAGI. V dropped 6 bases and J dropped 7; count of bases not matched to a gene: 4. The CDR3 totals 13 residues. The CDR3 DNA is TGTGCCAGCAGGGACAGGGAGATCGGGGAGCTGTTTTTT. Amino acid sequence: CASRDREIGELFF.

The genes are TRBV19 and TRBJ2-2; the D gene is possibly TRBD1 (6 bases). V lost 8 bases and J 6 bases, leaving 19 bases between the germline ends. Germline-derived CDR1 and CDR2 are LNHDA and SQIVND (reference sequence). This CDR3 region has 15 residues. CDR3 sequence (DNA): TGTGCCAGTCAAAGTTGGGGGCAGAGAGCCGGGGAGCTGTTTTTT. Protein product: CASQSWGQRAGELFF.

This sequence joins TRBV6-2 or TRBV6-3 and TRBJ2-1; the D gene is possibly TRBD2 (5 bases). Trimming pared 7 bases from V and 4 bases from J, leaving 20 bases between. The germline gives CDR1 MNHEY, CDR2 SVGEGT. CDR3 length: 16 amino acids. CDR3 coding DNA: TGTGCCAGCACCCCCCGCTACGGCGAGGGATACAATGAGCAGTTCTTC. Protein: CASTPRYGEGYNEQFF.

The chain uses TRBV6-5 and TRBJ2-5, with 7 bases matching TRBD2. CDR1 and CDR2 from the germline V gene are MNHEY and SVGAGI. Losses at the gene ends were 6 bases for V and 4 bases for J; bases not matched to a gene: 5. This CDR3 contains 13 residues. The CDR3 nucleotides read TGTGCCAGCAGCGGGGGGTTCGGAGAGACCCAGTACTTC. It translates to CASSGGFGETQYF.

The chain combines TRBV9 with TRBJ1-6; D might be TRBD1 (5 bases). The length of the CDR3 is 16 residues. Trimming cost V 0 bases and J 7 bases, with 14 bases left between them. Per germline, CDR1 SGDLS and CDR2 YYNGEE. CDR3 in DNA: TGTGCCAGCAGCGTAGGCAGGATGGGGGGAAATTCACCCCTCCACTTT. Translated, it gives CASSVGRMGGNSPLHF.

The V and J genes are TRBV9 and TRBJ2-4; D is possibly TRBD2 (6 bases). Germline loops: CDR1 SGDLS, CDR2 YYNGEE. The V gene lost 4 bases and the J gene lost 7 bases, with 21 bases spanning the gap. CDR3 length: 16 amino acids. This CDR3 reads CASSSGTGTPGNIQYF. CDR3 in DNA: TGTGCCAGCAGCAGCGGCACCGGGACTCCGGGGAACATTCAGTACTTC.

This rearrangement joins TRBV30 to TRBJ2-5; either TRBD1 or TRBD2 may fit D (5 bases each). The CDR3 runs 14 residues. The V gene lost 3 bases and the J gene lost 0 bases, with 11 bases spanning the gap. Per germline, CDR1 GTSNPN and CDR2 SVGIG (reference sequence). The DNA for the CDR3 is TGTGCCTGGAGGAGGGGACGGTACCAAGAGACCCAGTACTTC. Amino acid sequence: CAWRRGRYQETQYF. Drawing the rest from reference TRBV30 and TRBJ2-5, the complete variable domain is SQTIHQWPATLVQPVGSPLSLECTVEGTSNPNLYWYRQAAGRGLQLLFYSVGIGQISSEVPQNLSASRPQDRQFILSSKKLLLSDSGFYLCAWRRGRYQETQYFGPGTRLLVL.

The rearrangement joins TRBV9 to TRBJ2-2; maybe TRBD2 (7 bases). Germline V CDR1 and CDR2: SGDLS, YYNGEE. The CDR3 has 19 residues. Trimming took 3 bases from V and 0 from J, leaving 21 bases between them. CDR3 sequence reads: CASSGPLGGLKANTGELFF. The CDR3, as DNA: TGTGCCAGCAGCGGCCCCTTGGGGGGGCTCAAAGCGAACACCGGGGAGCTGTTTTTT.

This chain links TRBV19 with TRBJ1-1; possibly TRBD1 for D (6 bases). Trimming stripped 3 bases from V and 5 bases from J, with 16 bases between. Germline V gene data show CDR1 as LNHDA and CDR2 as SQIVND (reference sequence). This CDR3 has 15 amino acids. CDR3 DNA: TGTGCCAGTAGTATCTGGTCCAGGGGAGGGACTGAAGCTTTCTTT. As protein: CASSIWSRGGTEAFF.

In DNA, the CDR3 is TGTGCCAGTAGTATTAAACAGGGGGAATGGGCACCCCTCCACTTT. Encoded protein: CASSIKQGEWAPLHF. This rearrangement joins TRBV19 to TRBJ1-6, with 8 nucleotides matching TRBD1. Per the germline V gene, CDR1 is LNHDA and CDR2 is SQIVND (reference sequence). The V and J ends lost 3 bases and 11 bases, in that order; junction bases with no gene match: 9. The CDR3 runs 15 residues. The full variable domain, its missing parts supplied by reference TRBV19 and TRBJ1-6, is DGGITQSPKYLFRKEGQNVTLSCEQNLNHDAMYWYRQDPGQGLRLIYYSQIVNDFQKGDIAEGYSVSREKKESFPLTVTSAQKNPTAFYLCASSIKQGEWAPLHFGNGTRLTVT.

V gene TRBV6-2 or TRBV6-3 combines with J gene TRBJ2-5; possibly TRBD2 for D (5 bases). From germline, CDR1 is MNHEY and CDR2 SVGEGT. This CDR3 spans 15 amino acids. V lost 2 bases and J 4 bases, leaving 14 bases between the germline ends. The CDR3 reads CASSYLSSGRETQYF. DNA of the CDR3: TGTGCCAGCAGTTACCTTAGTTCGGGGAGAGAGACCCAGTACTTC.

The rearrangement joins TRBV7-9 to TRBJ1-2, with D possibly TRBD1 on 5 matching bases. The germline V and J ends were trimmed by 1 base and 7 bases, with 7 bases remaining between them. CDR3 length equals 12 residues. CDR1 SEHNR and CDR2 FQNEAQ come from the germline V gene (reference sequence). The CDR3 loop is CASSLEQAGYTF. Written as DNA, the CDR3 is TGTGCCAGCAGCTTAGAACAGGCTGGCTACACCTTC.

This rearrangement joins TRBV19 to TRBJ1-4, with 8 nucleotides matching TRBD1. With V trimmed by 4 bases and J by 8 bases, 9 bases remained unmatched. CDR3 size: 15 residues. Germline V gene data show CDR1 as LNHDA and CDR2 as SQIVND (reference sequence). Written as DNA, the CDR3 is TGTGCCAGTAGTAAATCAGGGGGCATAGGAGAAAAACTGTTTTTT. Encoded protein: CASSKSGGIGEKLFF.

The V gene is TRBV3-1 (or the pseudogene TRBV3-2), the J gene TRBJ2-3; tentative D call: TRBD2 (7 bases). Germline lookup yields CDR1 LGHDT and CDR2 YNNKEL (reference sequence). Deletions cut 3 bases from V and 1 base from J, with 11 bases between. The CDR3 contains 15 residues. CDR3 sequence (DNA): TGTGCCAGCAGCCAGGGGGGGGCCCGCACAGATACGCAGTATTTT. It translates to CASSQGGARTDTQYF.